This entry concerns a single T cell receptor beta chain. This clonotype was seen more than once but under ten times. The antigen it recognizes is unknown. No qualities accompany the bases; no much larger clone lies one base away. The library relied on PCR. DNA from cultured CD4+ T cells underwent TCR sequencing with the Oncomine TCR Beta short-read assay at the Johns Hopkins FTIC core. Genomic DNA was extracted from the cultured CD4+ T cells with the QIAamp micro DNA kit. Oncomine TCR Beta libraries from cultured CD4+ T cells were pooled using unique dual indexes and sequenced on an Illumina iSeq 100. On the study's bioinformatics: Non-productive sequences were filtered out, and CDR3s that did not start with C, did not end with F or W, or were shorter than 7 amino acids were discarded. Antigen-specific clonotypes were identified with the MANAFEST web application by comparing peptide-stimulated wells with reference and other culture wells. An FDR below 0.05, an odds ratio above 5, and a productive frequency above 0.1% in at least two of three replicate wells were required for clones to be considered positive. A clonotype counted as cross-reactive if it showed significant expansion both in the SARS-CoV-2 spike wells and in at least one common cold coronavirus spike condition. Using R version 3.6.1, CDR3 homology was evaluated through Levenshtein distances (stringdist) along with unrooted phylogenetic trees (ape). Starting from the raw public reads, TCRdb applied fastp trimming at Q25, assembled clones with MiXCR and retained in-frame beta chains. CDR3 protein sequences are deduplicated, and each keeps its most common genes and DNA. In this record, the V and J calls reflect TCRdb's handling and not the investigators' own analysis. The sample table contains around 20,000 distinct CDR3 sequences; only one count was recorded for roughly 50% of them. The biggest ten clones account for 5% to 7% of the sample.

This sample was included in a study of vaccination and CD4 T cells after COVID-19 (dated by TCRdb to between 2021 and 2024). For the study in its entirety: Every convalescent patient had a positive nasal swab PCR test for SARS-CoV-2, with mild disease in about 9 patients and severe disease in one. Post-COVID blood samples were collected from convalescent patients a median of around 100 days after diagnosis, with a range of roughly 35 to 180 days. The time from the second vaccine dose to post-vaccine blood sampling had a median of approximately 72 days and ranged from about 14 to 250 days. Culture stimuli were overlapping spike peptide pools from SARS-CoV-2 and from the common cold coronaviruses HCoV-NL63, HCoV-OC43 and HCoV-229E. Two doses of either the Pfizer-BioNTech BNT162b2 vaccine (n=8) or the Moderna mRNA-1273 vaccine (n=2) were administered to participants. In 10 COVID-19 convalescent patients and a handful of infection-naive healthy vaccine recipients, the spike-specific CD4+ TCR repertoire before mRNA vaccination was compared with the repertoire after mRNA vaccination. The convalescent cohort comprised six males and four females, including two Hispanic individuals, seven Caucasians, two Asians and one multiracial person. Control cultures received a CEFX viral epitope pool as the positive control, an HIV-1 Nef peptide pool as the negative control, or no peptide. Results and caveats for the whole study, not just this receptor: Although the median number of SARS-CoV-2-reactive clonotypes went up from more than 20 after infection to 38 after vaccination, the increase was not significant. Only a relatively small number of convalescent patients were included in the study, and early timepoints following natural infection were not analyzed. Nearly all vaccine-specific clones in convalescent patients (304 of 307) were mono-reactive for SARS-CoV-2 spike rather than cross-reactive with common cold coronaviruses. Among the post-vaccine SARS-CoV-2-reactive clones in convalescent patients, a median 86.3% showed up only after vaccination, which suggests vaccine-specific priming.

The treatment or condition label corresponds to: approximately 9-day PBMC culture with coronavirus spike peptide pools or control peptides (ViraFEST assay). To expand antigen-specific T cells with peptide pools and then pick out the expanded clonotypes through TCR sequencing, the study relied on the ViraFEST assay. The convalescent patients' positive SARS-CoV-2 PCR tests fell between March and December 2020, which was before the Alpha, Beta and Delta variants emerged in the United States. Each well held about 1.8 million PBMCs cultured with roughly 10 ug/ml peptide pools in IMDM containing around 5% human AB serum and 7.5 to 10 IU/ml IL-2. On days 3 and 7, half of the culture medium was replaced with fresh IL-2-containing medium. CD4+ T cells were isolated after about nine days of culture through negative selection using the EasySep CD4+ T cell isolation kit. Ficoll-Paque Plus gradient centrifugation was used to isolate PBMCs from whole blood, and the isolated PBMCs were then either used fresh or cryopreserved at -140C. Each culture condition was generally run in triplicate wells.

The CDR1 and CDR2 encoded by the germline V gene are MNHEY and SVGEGT. V is shortened by 7 bases, J by 3 bases, and the region joining them spans 14 bases. Its CDR3 holds 14 amino acids, cysteine through phenylalanine. The kept DNA is CDR3 alone, 42 bases in frame from the first base. The TCR comes from a human donor who had recovered from COVID-19. The chain was built from TRBV6-2 or TRBV6-3 and TRBJ2-3; the D gene remains uncertain. Source material: CD4+ T cells from blood, cultured in vitro. The CDR3 region reads CASTTRGSTDTQYF. The nucleotide sequence is given as TGTGCCAGCACCACCCGCGGCTCTACAGATACGCAGTATTTT.